The rows below give T cell receptor beta chains drawn from one sample of a study of identical twins. MiXCR, run by TCRdb on the 5' RACE reads, gives a single entry per CDR3 protein. The table shows 550,000 to 800,000 distinct CDR3 sequences, with just over 7% occurring only once. These data were also filed under a second study, of yellow fever vaccine responses in identical twins.

What was sequenced was PBMCs. These receptors all come from a woman between 18 and 30 years old in good health. The CDR3 runs from the conserved cysteine through the conserved F or W.

CDR3 length: 13; V gene: TRBV20-1; CDR3 protein: CSAKHRARDEQFF
CDR3 length: 16; V gene: TRBV7-9; CDR3 protein: CASSLVAGGRAETQYF
CDR3 length: 15; V gene: TRBV6-2/TRBV6-3; CDR3 protein: CASSPDRGWYNEQFF
CDR3 length: 12; V gene: TRBV24-1; CDR3 protein: CATSEQSDTQYF
CDR3 length: 14; V gene: TRBV2; CDR3 protein: CASSGIQGATEAFF
CDR3 length: 15; V gene: TRBV28; CDR3 protein: CASNEGQAGPDTQYF
CDR3 length: 17; V gene: TRBV24-1; CDR3 protein: CATSDLSAGTHTGELFF
CDR3 length: 13; V gene: TRBV6-4; CDR3 protein: CASSLEVGEKLFF
CDR3 length: 14; V gene: TRBV27; CDR3 protein: CASTFRQGITEAFF
CDR3 length: 14; V gene: TRBV29-1; CDR3 protein: CSVEGVARNNEQFF
CDR3 length: 13; V gene: TRBV3-1; CDR3 protein: CASSQAGNTEAFF
CDR3 length: 15; V gene: TRBV27; CDR3 protein: CASSFPGQGGGEQFF
CDR3 length: 13; V gene: TRBV11-2; CDR3 protein: CASSLDRGSKRYF
CDR3 length: 14; V gene: TRBV10-3; CDR3 protein: CAIRPTGVSGELFF
CDR3 length: 15; V gene: TRBV5-1; CDR3 protein: CASSEGTDSGNTIYF
CDR3 length: 16; V gene: TRBV27; CDR3 protein: CASSSSGVRSYNEQFF
CDR3 length: 15; V gene: TRBV6-5; CDR3 protein: CASSYFKGLNTEAFF
CDR3 length: 12; V gene: TRBV12-3/TRBV12-4; CDR3 protein: CASSPQWHEQFF
CDR3 length: 17; V gene: TRBV5-1; CDR3 protein: CASSDRPGGVSYNEQFF
CDR3 length: 13; V gene: TRBV5-1; CDR3 protein: CASTDLTSYEQYF
CDR3 length: 11; V gene: TRBV5-1; CDR3 protein: CASSSGRTKFF
CDR3 length: 14; V gene: TRBV6-5; CDR3 protein: CASSLQTGEETQYF
CDR3 length: 16; V gene: TRBV10-3; CDR3 protein: CAISEGRDRGKNIQYF
CDR3 length: 13; V gene: TRBV11-2; CDR3 protein: CASSLGRTTEAFF